This T cell receptor beta chain stems from a study of regulatory T cells in long-lasting Graves disease. About the research overall: Graves' patients diagnosed newly had used antithyroid drugs under 3 months.

Libraries of TCR beta came from iRepertoire HTBI primers plus Arm-PCR of CDR3 regions. One entry per CDR3 protein, called by TCRdb with MiXCR from the multiplex PCR reads. The data show 400,000 to 550,000 distinct CDR3 sequences, with 15% seen just once and 16% held by the top ten. Study results and limitations: TRBV28 was favored in persistent disease, as were TRBJ1-2 and TRBJ2-5.

Comments on this clonotype: The antigen is undetermined.

The length of the CDR3 is 16 residues. V dropped 0 bases and J dropped 0 bases, with 9 bases sitting between them. Germline V CDR1 and CDR2: MNHEY, SVGEGT. Time point indicated: newly diagnosed GD, antithyroid drugs for less than 3 months. PBMC RNA was the source of the TCR library. These data also formed part of another study, on T cells in Graves' hyperthyroidism and ophthalmopathy. That investigation notes: Ophthalmopathy could be told apart from stable hyperthyroidism with a 13 V-J model.

The sequence was collected from a woman aged 25 to 39 with Graves disease. This material consisted of peripheral blood mononuclear cells (PBMCs), taken at new diagnosis, from a patient treated with antithyroid drugs. The rearrangement uses TRBV6-2 or TRBV6-3 and TRBJ2-1; either TRBD1 or TRBD2 may supply D (5 bases each). The CDR3 DNA reads as TGTGCCAGCAGTTACTCGAGGGGAAGCTCCTACAATGAGCAGTTCTTC. Translated: CASSYSRGSSYNEQFF.